The rows below give T cell receptor beta chains drawn from one sample of a study of cytomegalovirus exposure and HLA in healthy donors. Here immunoSEQ multiplex PCR was the method, and the copy in TCRdb shows in-frame clones only, minus some. The sample lists approximately 190,000 clones; 75% to 85% were seen once. The sample was PBMCs. The receptors were gathered from a woman aged 18-29 years in good health and CMV-seronegative. Each CDR3 is given with its conserved first and last residue. A D gene is named only where the DNA matches it firmly. Part of the rows lack a size; the others show once, few, many or a class for expanded clones.

D gene,J gene,V gene,clone size,CDR3 DNA,CDR3 protein
TRBD2,TRBJ2-7,TRBV7-8,.,TGTGCCAGCAGCCAACCGGGACTACCATCCGAGCAGTACTTC,CASSQPGLPSEQYF
.,TRBJ1-2,TRBV14,.,TGTGCCAGCAGCCCAAGCTTCGACCGGACTTACTATGGCTACACCTTC,CASSPSFDRTYYGYTF
TRBD2,TRBJ2-7,TRBV2,.,TGTGCCAGCAGTGAAACTAGCGTATCCTACGAGCAGTACTTC,CASSETSVSYEQYF
TRBD2,TRBJ2-5,TRBV7-9,.,TGTTCCAGCAGCACCTGGACTAGCGCTGGTGAGACCCAGTACTTC,CSSSTWTSAGETQYF
.,TRBJ1-4,TRBV7-9,.,TGTGCCAGCAGCTTAGAACGGGGTGCAACTAATGAAAAACTGTTTTTT,CASSLERGATNEKLFF
.,TRBJ1-2,TRBV11-2,.,TGTGCCAGCAGCTTAGATACCGGGACATTCTATGGCTACACCTTC,CASSLDTGTFYGYTF
TRBD1,TRBJ2-3,TRBV29-1,.,TGCAGCGGGGACAGTAACACAGATACGCAGTATTTT,CSGDSNTDTQYF
TRBD1,TRBJ2-7,TRBV5-5,few,TGTGCCAGCAGCTTGGGGGTCCGGGACAGTACCTACGAGCAGTACTTC,CASSLGVRDSTYEQYF
.,TRBJ1-4,TRBV15,.,TGTGCCACCAGCAGAGATCACGCAGGGCGTGAAAAACTGTTTTTT,CATSRDHAGREKLFF
TRBD1,TRBJ2-1,TRBV5-1,.,TGCGCCAGCAGCCTGACAGGACAGGGGGACAATGAGCAGTTCTTC,CASSLTGQGDNEQFF
TRBD1,TRBJ1-1,TRBV28,.,TGTGCCAGCAGTTTGAGACAGGGGGTAGGAAGAAACACTGAAGCTTTCTTT,CASSLRQGVGRNTEAFF
.,TRBJ2-1,TRBV7-3,.,TGTGCCAGCAGCCAGGGTCAGAGTTACAATGAGCAGTTCTTC,CASSQGQSYNEQFF
.,TRBJ2-2,TRBV6-5,.,TGTGCCAGCAGTCCCCGGGGCGGGAAGGGCGGGGAGCTGTTTTTT,CASSPRGGKGGELFF
TRBD1,TRBJ2-3,TRBV2,.,TGTGCCAGCAGGGCCGGGACAGGGGTGGATACGCAGTATTTT,CASRAGTGVDTQYF
TRBD2,TRBJ2-7,TRBV30,few,TGTGCCTGGAGTGGACTAGCGGGAGAAGAGCAGTACTTC,CAWSGLAGEEQYF
TRBD2,TRBJ2-7,TRBV5-4,.,TGTGCCAGCAGCCCCGGGACTAGCGGGAACTACGAGCAGTACTTC,CASSPGTSGNYEQYF
.,TRBJ1-1,TRBV19,few,TGTGCCAGTAGTTATTATGTACAGTTAGGGGCGGACACTGAAGCTTTCTTT,CASSYYVQLGADTEAFF
.,TRBJ1-6,TRBV19,.,TGTGCCAGTAGTACAACCCAGGCGTCACCCCTCCACTTT,CASSTTQASPLHF
.,TRBJ2-7,TRBV28,.,TGTGCCAGCAGTTTAGGACAGTACGAGCAGTACTTC,CASSLGQYEQYF
TRBD1,TRBJ1-2,TRBV6-5,.,TGTGCCAGCAACCACAGGGGCTACTATGGCTACACCTTC,CASNHRGYYGYTF
TRBD1,TRBJ2-5,TRBV27,once,TGTGCCAGCACGGACAGGGGGACCCAGTACTTC,CASTDRGTQYF
TRBD1,TRBJ2-2,TRBV9,once,TGTGCCAGCAGCGAGACAGGGGTCGGGGAGCTGTTTTTT,CASSETGVGELFF
TRBD1,TRBJ2-7,TRBV29-1,.,TGCAGCGCAAGACAGGGGGCGCTTCGCGAGCAGTACTTC,CSARQGALREQYF
.,TRBJ2-3,TRBV18,.,TGTGCCAGCTCACCGGGCGGGGTGCTGGATACGCAGTATTTT,CASSPGGVLDTQYF
TRBD1,TRBJ2-7,TRBV10-3,.,TGTGCCATCCCTAAATCCGGGACAGCCACCTACGAGCAGTACTTC,CAIPKSGTATYEQYF
TRBD2,TRBJ2-3,TRBV4-1,.,TGCGCCAGCAGCCCCGGACTAGTGGCAGATACGCAGTATTTT,CASSPGLVADTQYF
.,TRBJ2-3,TRBV10-1,once,TGCGCCAGCAGTGAGTCAGCTACGCAGTATTTT,CASSESATQYF
TRBD1,TRBJ1-4,TRBV19,.,TGTGCCAGTAGTAACTCCGGGACAGGGTTTGGAAAACTGTTTTTT,CASSNSGTGFGKLFF
.,TRBJ1-2,TRBV11-2,.,TGTGCCAGCAGCCCTATGAGGTTCCGCGATGGCTACACCTTC,CASSPMRFRDGYTF
.,TRBJ2-6,TRBV7-9,once,TGTGCCAGCAGCGTCGACAGCTCTGGGGCCAACGTCCTGACTTTC,CASSVDSSGANVLTF
TRBD1,TRBJ2-7,TRBV25-1,.,TGTGCCAGCAGTGAATTTGGGACAGGGGGCCACGAGCAGTACTTC,CASSEFGTGGHEQYF
.,TRBJ1-2,TRBV9,once,TGTGCCAGCAGCGTAGAGGGGGGGGCAGGTGACAGACTTAACTATGGCTACACCTTC,CASSVEGGAGDRLNYGYTF
.,TRBJ2-5,TRBV7-9,.,TGTTCCAGCAGCTTAAGGCGGGAGACCCAGTACTTC,CSSSLRRETQYF
TRBD1,TRBJ2-7,TRBV19,.,TGTGCCAGTAGTATTAAGGACAGGGGTTCCTACGAGCAGTACTTC,CASSIKDRGSYEQYF
TRBD1,TRBJ2-1,TRBV5-1,once,TGCGCCAGCAGCTCTCCGGGACAGGACCACAATGAGCAGTTCTTC,CASSSPGQDHNEQFF
.,TRBJ2-7,TRBV5-4,.,TGTGCCAGCAGCACGGCGGGCCACCGGTCGAACGAGCAGTACTTC,CASSTAGHRSNEQYF
TRBD2,TRBJ2-1,TRBV19,.,TGTGCCAGTAGTAGAGCGGGGGCTGGAGAGAATGAGCAGTTCTTC,CASSRAGAGENEQFF
.,TRBJ2-5,TRBV7-9,once,TGTGCCAGCAGCTTAGGGCTAGCGTTCGAGGCTGGGGAGACCCAGTACTTC,CASSLGLAFEAGETQYF
TRBD1,TRBJ2-3,TRBV15,.,TGTGCCACCAGCCCCGGATGGACAGGATCCACAGATACGCAGTATTTT,CATSPGWTGSTDTQYF
.,TRBJ2-7,TRBV6-6,.,TGTGCCAGCAGTTACTACGCAGGAATTGCCTACGAGCAGTACTTC,CASSYYAGIAYEQYF
TRBD1,TRBJ1-4,TRBV4-2,few,TGTGCCAGCAGCCAAGAGGGTAGGACAGGGGGCGCGAGGGAAAAACTGTTTTTT,CASSQEGRTGGAREKLFF